These T cell receptor beta chains were read from a single sample in a study of blood T cell repertoires in COVID-19. Clones were read by immunoSEQ multiplex PCR, and TCRdb kept only the in-frame ones, dropping some. This sample carries approximately 300,000 clones, 90% of them seen once, and the ten largest clones take less than 4%. Sequencing was performed on PBMCs or T cells enriched from blood (not recorded which). The receptors come from a woman in her 30s who had been exposed to COVID-19. The CDR3 runs from the conserved cysteine through the conserved F or W. The order of the fields is CDR3 DNA, CDR3 protein, J gene, clone size, D gene, V gene, CDR3 length. The D gene is left open where the match is weak. Some rows mark clone size as missing; the rest say once, few, many or name a class of expanded clone.

cdr3_nt: TGTGCCAGCAGCCAAGACGGTATGGGCAGGGGCGGGTATGGCTACACCTTC
cdr3_aa: CASSQDGMGRGGYGYTF
j_call: TRBJ1-2
clone_size: -
d_call: -
v_call: TRBV3-1/TRBV3-2
cdr3_length: 17

cdr3_nt: TGTGCCAGCAGCGGACTCGGGACTACCACAGATACGCAGTATTTT
cdr3_aa: CASSGLGTTTDTQYF
j_call: TRBJ2-3
clone_size: -
d_call: TRBD2
v_call: TRBV9
cdr3_length: 15

cdr3_nt: TGTGCCAGCAGCCACGGGGGACTAGCGGTTACCTACGAGCAGTACTTC
cdr3_aa: CASSHGGLAVTYEQYF
j_call: TRBJ2-7
clone_size: -
d_call: TRBD2
v_call: TRBV3-1/TRBV3-2
cdr3_length: 16

cdr3_nt: TGTGCCAGCAGTTTATGGGCAGGGGGAGGAGAAAAACTGTTTTTT
cdr3_aa: CASSLWAGGGEKLFF
j_call: TRBJ1-4
clone_size: -
d_call: TRBD1
v_call: TRBV27
cdr3_length: 15

cdr3_nt: TGTGCCAGCAGCCCGGGACAGGGGGCTATGGGCTACACCTTC
cdr3_aa: CASSPGQGAMGYTF
j_call: TRBJ1-2
clone_size: -
d_call: TRBD1
v_call: TRBV9
cdr3_length: 14

cdr3_nt: TGCGCCAGCAGCTTGGAGGGAGCAGATACGCAGTATTTT
cdr3_aa: CASSLEGADTQYF
j_call: TRBJ2-3
clone_size: few
d_call: -
v_call: TRBV5-1
cdr3_length: 13

cdr3_nt: TGTGCCAGCAGCATTCGCGACAGGGATAATTCACCCCTCCACTTT
cdr3_aa: CASSIRDRDNSPLHF
j_call: TRBJ1-6
clone_size: -
d_call: TRBD1
v_call: TRBV9
cdr3_length: 15

cdr3_nt: TGTGCCAGCTCACCGCCCGGGACAGGGGCTAATTCACCCCTCCACTTT
cdr3_aa: CASSPPGTGANSPLHF
j_call: TRBJ1-6
clone_size: once
d_call: TRBD1
v_call: TRBV18
cdr3_length: 16

cdr3_nt: TGCGCCAGCAGCTTGGGGACAGGGAGTATCCCCCTCCACTTT
cdr3_aa: CASSLGTGSIPLHF
j_call: TRBJ1-6
clone_size: -
d_call: TRBD1
v_call: TRBV5-1
cdr3_length: 14

cdr3_nt: TGCGCCAGCAGCGCCTGGGACAGTCTCAATGAGCAGTTCTTC
cdr3_aa: CASSAWDSLNEQFF
j_call: TRBJ2-1
clone_size: -
d_call: TRBD1
v_call: TRBV5-1
cdr3_length: 14

cdr3_nt: TGTGCCAGTAGTTCGAGACAGGGGAGCTATGGCTACACCTTC
cdr3_aa: CASSSRQGSYGYTF
j_call: TRBJ1-2
clone_size: -
d_call: TRBD1
v_call: TRBV19
cdr3_length: 14

cdr3_nt: TGTGCCAGCAGCCCCATGACTAGCGGGGGGGATACGCAGTATTTT
cdr3_aa: CASSPMTSGGDTQYF
j_call: TRBJ2-3
clone_size: -
d_call: TRBD2
v_call: TRBV5-6
cdr3_length: 15

cdr3_nt: TGTGCCAGCACCAGGGCAGGAATTAGCACAGATACGCAGTATTTT
cdr3_aa: CASTRAGISTDTQYF
j_call: TRBJ2-3
clone_size: -
d_call: -
v_call: TRBV6-5
cdr3_length: 15

cdr3_nt: TGTGCCAGCAGCTTAGATGCGGAGTACGAGCAGTACTTC
cdr3_aa: CASSLDAEYEQYF
j_call: TRBJ2-7
clone_size: -
d_call: -
v_call: TRBV11-3
cdr3_length: 13

cdr3_nt: TGTGCCAGCTCACCAAGGGAGTGGGGCGAGCAGTACTTC
cdr3_aa: CASSPREWGEQYF
j_call: TRBJ2-7
clone_size: -
d_call: -
v_call: TRBV18
cdr3_length: 13

cdr3_nt: TGTGCCAGCAGTTTACAGGGGACTAATGAAAAACTGTTTTTT
cdr3_aa: CASSLQGTNEKLFF
j_call: TRBJ1-4
clone_size: -
d_call: -
v_call: TRBV27
cdr3_length: 14

cdr3_nt: TGCGCCAGCAGCCAAGATAGATCCAGGACCGGGACTAACTATGGCTACACCTTC
cdr3_aa: CASSQDRSRTGTNYGYTF
j_call: TRBJ1-2
clone_size: -
d_call: -
v_call: TRBV4-3
cdr3_length: 18

cdr3_nt: TGCAGCGTTCAACGGGACAGGGTGTTAGCTTTT
cdr3_aa: CSVQRDRVLAF
j_call: TRBJ1-1
clone_size: -
d_call: TRBD1
v_call: TRBV29-1
cdr3_length: 11

cdr3_nt: TGTGCCAGCAGCTTAGGCGCCCATTACTATGGCTACACCTTC
cdr3_aa: CASSLGAHYYGYTF
j_call: TRBJ1-2
clone_size: -
d_call: -
v_call: TRBV7-9
cdr3_length: 14

cdr3_nt: TGTGCCAGCAGCTTAGGCGGGAACACTGAAGCTTTCTTT
cdr3_aa: CASSLGGNTEAFF
j_call: TRBJ1-1
clone_size: -
d_call: -
v_call: TRBV13
cdr3_length: 13

cdr3_nt: TGCGCCAGCAGCCATACGGACACCAGTGAGGTCCACGAGCAGTACTTC
cdr3_aa: CASSHTDTSEVHEQYF
j_call: TRBJ2-7
clone_size: -
d_call: -
v_call: TRBV4-1
cdr3_length: 16

cdr3_nt: TGTGCCAGCAGGAGGGGGCCCACTGAAGCTTTCTTT
cdr3_aa: CASRRGPTEAFF
j_call: TRBJ1-1
clone_size: -
d_call: TRBD1
v_call: TRBV2
cdr3_length: 12

cdr3_nt: TGTGCCAGCAGCGCGGGACTAGCGGGGGGCGGAGAGACCCAGTACTTC
cdr3_aa: CASSAGLAGGGETQYF
j_call: TRBJ2-5
clone_size: -
d_call: TRBD2
v_call: TRBV9
cdr3_length: 16

cdr3_nt: TGCGCCAGCAGCCCCGGGACAGGCAACTATGGCTACACCTTC
cdr3_aa: CASSPGTGNYGYTF
j_call: TRBJ1-2
clone_size: -
d_call: TRBD1
v_call: TRBV5-1
cdr3_length: 14

cdr3_nt: TGCAGCGTTGGGGATGACAGCTATGGCTACACCTTC
cdr3_aa: CSVGDDSYGYTF
j_call: TRBJ1-2
clone_size: -
d_call: -
v_call: TRBV29-1
cdr3_length: 12

cdr3_nt: TGTGCCAGCAGCCGCGGGGAAGGGTACGAGCAGTACTTC
cdr3_aa: CASSRGEGYEQYF
j_call: TRBJ2-7
clone_size: -
d_call: -
v_call: TRBV3-1/TRBV3-2
cdr3_length: 13

cdr3_nt: TGTGCCAGCAGCTTGGGGGAGGGACGGCAAGAGACCCAGTACTTC
cdr3_aa: CASSLGEGRQETQYF
j_call: TRBJ2-5
clone_size: -
d_call: TRBD2
v_call: TRBV5-5
cdr3_length: 15

cdr3_nt: TGCGCCAGCAGCCGCCAATCGGAACTACCGGGGGAGACCCAGTACTTC
cdr3_aa: CASSRQSELPGETQYF
j_call: TRBJ2-5
clone_size: -
d_call: -
v_call: TRBV4-1
cdr3_length: 16

cdr3_nt: TGTGCCAGCAGCTCCTGGACCTCCGGGACAGGGCGTTGGAATCAGCCCCAGCATTTT
cdr3_aa: CASSSWTSGTGRWNQPQHF
j_call: TRBJ1-5
clone_size: -
d_call: TRBD1
v_call: TRBV5-6
cdr3_length: 19

cdr3_nt: TGTGCCAGCAGTTCCCCGGGACTAGCTGGCAATGAGCAGTTCTTC
cdr3_aa: CASSSPGLAGNEQFF
j_call: TRBJ2-1
clone_size: -
d_call: TRBD2
v_call: TRBV28
cdr3_length: 15

cdr3_nt: TGCGCCAGCAGCTTGGCCGCAGGGGGCCCTGGAAACACCATATATTTT
cdr3_aa: CASSLAAGGPGNTIYF
j_call: TRBJ1-3
clone_size: -
d_call: TRBD1
v_call: TRBV5-1
cdr3_length: 16

cdr3_nt: TGTGCCAGCACCGGGACAGGGGAGAGCTCCTACGAGCAGTACTTC
cdr3_aa: CASTGTGESSYEQYF
j_call: TRBJ2-7
clone_size: -
d_call: TRBD1
v_call: TRBV6-5
cdr3_length: 15

cdr3_nt: TGTGCCAGCAGCCGGACAGACTATAATTCACCCCTCCACTTT
cdr3_aa: CASSRTDYNSPLHF
j_call: TRBJ1-6
clone_size: once
d_call: -
v_call: TRBV3-1/TRBV3-2
cdr3_length: 14

cdr3_nt: TGTGCCAGCAGCTTTTTAGGAGCTAATGAAAAACTGTTTTTT
cdr3_aa: CASSFLGANEKLFF
j_call: TRBJ1-4
clone_size: -
d_call: -
v_call: TRBV5-6
cdr3_length: 14

cdr3_nt: TGTGCCAGCAGCCCCCCCGACTTGGGGGGATTTTATACAGATACGCAGTATTTT
cdr3_aa: CASSPPDLGGFYTDTQYF
j_call: TRBJ2-3
clone_size: -
d_call: -
v_call: TRBV14
cdr3_length: 18

cdr3_nt: TGCGCCAGCAGCTTGGATTCTAGCCGAAACTACGAGCAGTACTTC
cdr3_aa: CASSLDSSRNYEQYF
j_call: TRBJ2-7
clone_size: -
d_call: -
v_call: TRBV5-1
cdr3_length: 15

cdr3_nt: TGTGCCAGCAGACACAGCACCCGAGGGACCGGGGAGCTGTTTTTT
cdr3_aa: CASRHSTRGTGELFF
j_call: TRBJ2-2
clone_size: -
d_call: -
v_call: TRBV5-6
cdr3_length: 15

cdr3_nt: TGTGCCAGCTCCCCATACAGGGGGGCGCCTGAAGCTTTCTTT
cdr3_aa: CASSPYRGAPEAFF
j_call: TRBJ1-1
clone_size: -
d_call: TRBD1
v_call: TRBV6-5
cdr3_length: 14

cdr3_nt: TGTGCCAGCAGCTTATCCGGGGTAGACTCTGGAAACACCATATATTTT
cdr3_aa: CASSLSGVDSGNTIYF
j_call: TRBJ1-3
clone_size: -
d_call: -
v_call: TRBV7-9
cdr3_length: 16

cdr3_nt: TGTGCCAGCAGCGACAACTACGAGCAGTACTTC
cdr3_aa: CASSDNYEQYF
j_call: TRBJ2-7
clone_size: -
d_call: -
v_call: TRBV2
cdr3_length: 11

cdr3_nt: TGTGCCAGCAGCTCCCAGGGGGCGCGAGGCACTGAAGCTTTCTTT
cdr3_aa: CASSSQGARGTEAFF
j_call: TRBJ1-1
clone_size: few
d_call: TRBD1
v_call: TRBV5-4
cdr3_length: 15

cdr3_nt: TGTGCCAGCAGCCCGTACGGGACTAGCGGGGGCGCCTACGAGCAGTACTTC
cdr3_aa: CASSPYGTSGGAYEQYF
j_call: TRBJ2-7
clone_size: -
d_call: TRBD2
v_call: TRBV4-2
cdr3_length: 17

cdr3_nt: TGTGCCAGCAGCTTACGGGCGGGGGGTATTCTCCACGAGCAGTACTTC
cdr3_aa: CASSLRAGGILHEQYF
j_call: TRBJ2-7
clone_size: -
d_call: TRBD2
v_call: TRBV7-6
cdr3_length: 16

cdr3_nt: TGTGCCAGCAGCTTAGCGGAGGGGGCCGGGGAGACCCAGTACTTC
cdr3_aa: CASSLAEGAGETQYF
j_call: TRBJ2-5
clone_size: once
d_call: -
v_call: TRBV7-9
cdr3_length: 15